The rows below give T cell receptor beta chains drawn from one sample of a study of shared clonotypes between healthy human individuals. Method: immunoSEQ multiplex PCR; TCRdb's copy keeps in-frame clones and lacks some. This table holds more than 2,000,000 clones, approximately 90% found once. The specimen was naive CD4+ T cells sorted from blood. The receptor source for this set is a man between 18 and 35 years old in good health. CDR3s include the opening cysteine and the closing phenylalanine or tryptophan. Each record gives: CDR3 protein, CDR3 DNA, D gene, clone size, V gene, J gene. D genes are given only for firm matches. Clone size is given for some rows only: seen once, a few or many times, or a class if the clone is expanded.

cdr3_aa: CASSERQGSFTEAFF
cdr3_nt: TGTGCCAGCAGTGAAAGGCAGGGAAGTTTCACTGAAGCTTTCTTT
d_call: NA
clone_size: NA
v_call: TRBV6-1
j_call: TRBJ1-1

cdr3_aa: CAGQDVVYEQYF
cdr3_nt: TGCGCTGGGCAAGACGTAGTCTACGAGCAGTACTTC
d_call: NA
clone_size: NA
v_call: TRBV7-9
j_call: TRBJ2-7

cdr3_aa: CASSLSDRGNSPLHF
cdr3_nt: TGTGCCAGCAGCTTGTCCGACAGGGGGAATTCACCCCTCCACTTT
d_call: TRBD1
clone_size: few
v_call: TRBV5-8
j_call: TRBJ1-6

cdr3_aa: CASSSAGTGFANQETQYF
cdr3_nt: TGCGCCAGCAGCTCCGCCGGGACAGGGTTTGCCAACCAAGAGACCCAGTACTTC
d_call: TRBD1
clone_size: NA
v_call: TRBV5-1
j_call: TRBJ2-5

cdr3_aa: CASSVDRGTDTQYF
cdr3_nt: TGTGCCAGCAGCGTAGATCGGGGGACAGATACGCAGTATTTT
d_call: NA
clone_size: NA
v_call: TRBV9
j_call: TRBJ2-3

cdr3_aa: CASSPAGGGTTDTQYF
cdr3_nt: TGTGCCAGCAGCCCGGCTGGGGGGGGCACCACAGATACGCAGTATTTT
d_call: NA
clone_size: NA
v_call: TRBV7-2
j_call: TRBJ2-3

cdr3_aa: CASSLTGAQMNTEAFF
cdr3_nt: TGTGCCAGCAGCCTGACAGGGGCCCAAATGAACACTGAAGCTTTCTTT
d_call: TRBD1
clone_size: once
v_call: TRBV5-4
j_call: TRBJ1-1

cdr3_aa: CASSPGDRLGEQYF
cdr3_nt: TGTGCCAGCAGCCCGGGGGACAGACTTGGGGAGCAGTACTTC
d_call: NA
clone_size: NA
v_call: TRBV5-6
j_call: TRBJ2-5

cdr3_aa: CASSPEGEGYGYTF
cdr3_nt: TGTGCCAGCAGTCCTGAAGGGGAGGGCTATGGCTACACCTTC
d_call: NA
clone_size: NA
v_call: TRBV2
j_call: TRBJ1-2

cdr3_aa: CASTPGAGVSLGYTF
cdr3_nt: TGTGCCAGCACCCCCGGGGCAGGGGTTTCCTTGGGCTACACCTTC
d_call: NA
clone_size: NA
v_call: TRBV6-5
j_call: TRBJ1-2

cdr3_aa: CARSLEIPGGTDTQYF
cdr3_nt: TGTGCCAGAAGCTTGGAGATTCCGGGTGGCACAGATACGCAGTATTTT
d_call: NA
clone_size: NA
v_call: TRBV5-3
j_call: TRBJ2-3

cdr3_aa: CASRTGGASEAFF
cdr3_nt: TGTGCCAGCAGAACAGGGGGCGCGTCTGAAGCTTTCTTT
d_call: TRBD1
clone_size: NA
v_call: TRBV6-6
j_call: TRBJ1-1

cdr3_aa: CASSADRDQPQHF
cdr3_nt: TGTGCCAGCAGCGCAGACAGGGATCAGCCCCAGCATTTT
d_call: TRBD1
clone_size: NA
v_call: TRBV9
j_call: TRBJ1-5

cdr3_aa: CASSPLAGGTDTQYF
cdr3_nt: TGCGCCAGCAGTCCCCTAGCGGGAGGGACAGATACGCAGTATTTT
d_call: TRBD2
clone_size: NA
v_call: TRBV4-3
j_call: TRBJ2-3

cdr3_aa: CASSLVPGANEKLFF
cdr3_nt: TGCGCCAGCAGCTTGGTCCCAGGGGCTAATGAAAAACTGTTTTTT
d_call: NA
clone_size: NA
v_call: TRBV5-1
j_call: TRBJ1-4

cdr3_aa: CAWSVSLASTDTQYF
cdr3_nt: TGTGCCTGGAGTGTTTCCCTAGCGAGCACAGATACGCAGTATTTT
d_call: NA
clone_size: NA
v_call: TRBV30
j_call: TRBJ2-3

cdr3_aa: CASSLSGGNSPLHF
cdr3_nt: TGTGCCAGCAGCTTATCGGGGGGTAATTCACCCCTCCACTTT
d_call: NA
clone_size: NA
v_call: TRBV11-2
j_call: TRBJ1-6

cdr3_aa: CASSLGVPTGGTEAFF
cdr3_nt: TGTGCCAGCAGCTTAGGGGTTCCTACGGGAGGGACTGAAGCTTTCTTT
d_call: NA
clone_size: NA
v_call: TRBV7-6
j_call: TRBJ1-1

cdr3_aa: CASSAGLAESTDTQYF
cdr3_nt: TGCGCCAGCAGCGCGGGACTAGCGGAGAGCACAGATACGCAGTATTTT
d_call: TRBD2
clone_size: once
v_call: TRBV5-1
j_call: TRBJ2-3

cdr3_aa: CSANRNTEAFF
cdr3_nt: TGCAGTGCGAACAGGAACACTGAAGCTTTCTTT
d_call: NA
clone_size: NA
v_call: TRBV20-1
j_call: TRBJ1-1

cdr3_aa: CASSSGTWKETQYF
cdr3_nt: TGTGCCAGCAGTTCCGGGACTTGGAAAGAGACCCAGTACTTC
d_call: NA
clone_size: NA
v_call: TRBV6-5
j_call: TRBJ2-5

cdr3_aa: CAQKRGGLPEAFF
cdr3_nt: TGTGCCCAAAAAAGGGGGGGCCTGCCTGAAGCTTTCTTT
d_call: NA
clone_size: NA
v_call: TRBV30
j_call: TRBJ1-1